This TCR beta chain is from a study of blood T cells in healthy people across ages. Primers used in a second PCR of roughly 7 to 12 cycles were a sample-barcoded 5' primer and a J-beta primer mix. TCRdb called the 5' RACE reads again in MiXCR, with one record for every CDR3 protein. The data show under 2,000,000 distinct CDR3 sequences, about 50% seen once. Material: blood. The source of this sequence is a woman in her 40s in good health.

The CDR3 coding sequence is TGTGCCAGTCAGGGGAGAGATACGCAGTATTTT. Protein product: CASQGRDTQYF. The V and J genes are TRBV2 and TRBJ2-3, with D perhaps matching TRBD1 (6 bases). Germline CDR1 reads SNHLY; CDR2 reads FYNNEI. The CDR3 runs to 11 residues. Between the trimmed V and J ends, which lost 9 bases and 5 bases, there was a span of 9 bases.